The clone carrying this TCR beta chain was detected only a few times. This sample was included in a study of cytomegalovirus exposure and HLA in healthy donors. The study ran its PCR with 60 Vbeta and 13 Jbeta primers. Method: immunoSEQ multiplex PCR; TCRdb's copy keeps in-frame clones and lacks some. The table shows 150,000 or so clones, with over 75% occurring only once. This sequence was found in a woman in her twenties or thirties in good health and CMV-seronegative. The sample taken for sequencing was PBMCs.

CDR3 in amino acids: CASSELTYNSPLHF. The CDR3 DNA is TGTGCCAGCAGTGAACTAACTTATAATTCACCCCTCCACTTT. The chain uses TRBV6-1 and TRBJ1-6; D unclear. CDR1 is MNHNS and CDR2 is SASEGT in the germline V gene. The CDR3 is 14 amino acids. Trimming pared 2 bases from V and 4 bases from J, leaving 6 bases between.